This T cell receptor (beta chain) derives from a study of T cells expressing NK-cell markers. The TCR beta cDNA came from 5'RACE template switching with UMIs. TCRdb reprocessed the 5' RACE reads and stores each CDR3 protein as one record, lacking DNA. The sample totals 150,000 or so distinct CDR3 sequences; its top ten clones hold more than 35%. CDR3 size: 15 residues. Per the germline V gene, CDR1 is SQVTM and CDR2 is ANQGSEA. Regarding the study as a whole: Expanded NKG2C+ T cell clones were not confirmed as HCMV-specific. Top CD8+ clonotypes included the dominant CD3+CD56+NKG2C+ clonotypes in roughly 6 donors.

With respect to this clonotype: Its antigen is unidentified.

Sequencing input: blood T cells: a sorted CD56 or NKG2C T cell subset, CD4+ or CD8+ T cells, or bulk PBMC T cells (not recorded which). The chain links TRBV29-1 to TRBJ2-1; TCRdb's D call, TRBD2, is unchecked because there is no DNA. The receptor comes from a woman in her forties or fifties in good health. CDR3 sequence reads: CSVEGTEAHYNEQFF.